This entry concerns a single T cell receptor (beta chain). Other DNA sequences in the same sample also yield this CDR3. Sequenced by immunoSEQ multiplex PCR; TCRdb stores in-frame clones only, minus some. The sample carries about 100,000 clones, 65% to 90% recorded once. This entry is derived from a study of blood T cell repertoires in COVID-19. For the study at large: The United States, Italy and Spain supplied acute and convalescent COVID-19 samples.

With 0 bases removed from V and 0 bases from J, the gap between germline ends came to 7 bases. This CDR3 has 15 amino acids. Germline V gene lookup returns CDR1 SGHRS and CDR2 YFSETQ. This TCR came from a woman between 50 and 59 years old who had recovered from COVID-19. The J gene is TRBJ1-5, the V gene TRBV5-1; no clear D. The sequenced sample consisted of PBMCs or T cells enriched from blood (not recorded which). As DNA, the CDR3 is TGCGCCAGCAGCTTGGCGGGAGTTAGCAATCAGCCCCAGCATTTT. Translated, it gives CASSLAGVSNQPQHF.